Each of the 18 T cell receptor beta chains below was sequenced from the same sample in a study of T cells in women clearing cervical HPV infection. Here immunoSEQ multiplex PCR was the method, and the copy in TCRdb shows in-frame clones only, minus some. This table lists approximately 28,000 clones. The sample consisted of blood buffy coat. The source is a woman aged 18-70 years with a cervical HPV16 infection that either progressed to CIN3+ or cleared (not recorded which).

For this clone: The sequenced fragment ends 3 residues before the CDR3 boundary, so the rest is inferred from the germline J gene. The chain has TRBV19 and TRBJ2-7; D perhaps matches TRBD2 (7 bases). The V end was cut by 8 bases, the J end by 2 bases, with 19 bases between. CDR3 length: 15 residues. CDR1 is LNHDA, CDR2 SQIVND, per germline (reference sequence). The sequenced part of the CDR3 DNA is TGTGCCAGTTCCGCGGGGGCAGGACCCCCCTACGAG. It codes for CASSAGAGPPYE. The entire CDR3 reads CASSAGAGPPYEQYF.

About this clone: The read comes to an end 3 residues before the CDR3 does, leaving the germline J gene to fill in the end. This chain links TRBV7-2 with TRBJ1-5; D remains unclear. This CDR3 comprises 13 residues. V was trimmed by 4 bases and J by 3 bases, leaving 7 bases between them. From germline, CDR1 is SGHTA and CDR2 FQGNSA. The CDR3: CASSSWPNQPQHF. The covered CDR3 bases are TGTGCCAGCAGCTCCTGGCCCAATCAGCCC.

Turning to this clone: The read falls 3 residues short of the CDR3 end, and the missing part is taken from the germline J gene. This chain connects TRBV12-5 to TRBJ1-5, with D unresolved. CDR1 is LGHNT and CDR2 is FRNRAP in the germline V gene. The CDR3 length is 14 residues. With 3 bases removed from V and 4 bases from J, the gap between germline ends came to 10 bases. The sequenced part of the CDR3 DNA is TGTGCTAGTGGTTTTCAGGCGGGAAATCAGCCC. Protein sequence: CASGFQAGNQP. In full, the CDR3 is CASGFQAGNQPQHF.

On this clone itself: The observed sequence ends 3 residues before the CDR3 terminus, with the missing tail filled in from the germline J gene. The J gene is TRBJ1-5, the V gene TRBV20-1, with a possible D match to TRBD1 (5 bases). The CDR3 covers 13 residues. V dropped 6 bases and J dropped 9 bases, with 18 bases sitting between them. Germline V gene lookup returns CDR1 DFQATT and CDR2 SNEGSKA (reference sequence). The sequenced part of the CDR3 DNA is TGCAGTGCAACTGGGGGGGTGCATTCGCCC. Translation: CSATGGVHSP. The whole CDR3 protein reads CSATGGVHSPQHF.

In regard to this clone: The DNA ends 3 residues before the CDR3 does, and the rest of the CDR3 is filled in from the germline J gene. The chain uses TRBV20-1 and TRBJ1-2, with 7 bases aligning to TRBD1. This CDR3 spans 14 amino acids. V trimming: 6 bases; J trimming: 6 bases; junction bases outside the gene matches: 13. Germline CDR1 and CDR2: DFQATT and SNEGSKA (reference sequence). Here the CDR3 reads CSANPTGFRNGYTF. The DNA read from the CDR3 is TGCAGTGCCAATCCGACAGGGTTCCGGAATGGC.

CDR3 bases read: TGTGCCTGGAGTATGGGACTAGCGAAAGAGACC. Its protein product is CAWSMGLAKET. The full CDR3 protein is CAWSMGLAKETQYF. The chain joins TRBV30 to TRBJ2-5, with 10 bases fitting TRBD2. The read ends 3 residues early relative to the CDR3; the germline J gene fills the gap. V was clipped by 2 bases and J by 3 bases; unmatched bases: 3. Germline V gives CDR1 GTSNPN, CDR2 SVGIG (reference sequence). This CDR3 is built from 14 residues.

Considering frequency, this clone is hyperexpanded. Read coverage stops 3 residues before the CDR3 terminus; the germline J gene supplies the remainder. The chain has TRBV5-1 and TRBJ1-2, with D maybe TRBD1 (5 bases). The CDR3 totals 15 residues. With 3 bases removed from V and 3 bases from J, the gap between germline ends came to 15 bases. Germline V gene lookup returns CDR1 SGHRS and CDR2 YFSETQ. The CDR3 bases that were read are TGCGCCAGCAGCTCCCACCAGGGATCTTACTATGGC. Its protein product is CASSSHQGSYYG. The full CDR3 protein is CASSSHQGSYYGYTF. The whole variable domain, filled in from reference TRBV5-1 and TRBJ1-2, reads KAGVTQTPRYLIKTRGQQVTLSCSPISGHRSVSWYQQTPGQGLQFLFEYFSETQRNKGNFPGRFSGRQFSNSRSEMNVSTLELGDSALYLCASSSHQGSYYGYTFGSGTRLTVV.

For this clone: The read is 3 residues too short to cover the CDR3 end, so that end is filled in from the germline J gene. The rearrangement uses TRBV7-2 and TRBJ2-7; 9 nucleotides match TRBD1. V trimming: 4 bases; J trimming: 6 bases; junction bases outside the gene matches: 4. The CDR3 runs to 13 residues. Germline loops: CDR1 SGHTA, CDR2 FQGNSA. The sequenced CDR3 bases are TGTGCCAGCAGCTGGGGACAGGGACGCGAG. Translating gives CASSWGQGRE. The whole CDR3 reads CASSWGQGREQYF.

For this clone: The read halts 3 residues ahead of the CDR3 end, with the missing end drawn from the germline J gene. The V call is TRBV29-1, the J call TRBJ1-1, with TRBD1 matching over 9 bases. Germline V gene lookup returns CDR1 SQVTM and CDR2 ANQGSEA. The CDR3 totals 14 residues. CDR3 in amino acids: CSVEDLGQGLLAFF. The DNA read from the CDR3 is TGCAGCGTTGAAGATCTGGGACAGGGCCTGCTG.

Regarding this clone: The CDR3 extends 3 residues past the end of the read, so its final part is completed from the germline J gene. V usage is TRBV11-2 and J usage is TRBJ2-1; D is possibly TRBD1 (6 bases). Germline-derived CDR1 and CDR2 are SGHAT and FQNNGV. V was trimmed by 4 bases and J by 0 bases, leaving 10 bases between them. The CDR3 covers 15 residues. CDR3: CASSSTDSSYNEQFF. CDR3 bases read: TGTGCCAGCAGCTCGACGGACAGCTCCTACAATGAG.

The CDR3 reads CASSLTGYEQYF. Partial CDR3 DNA: TGTGCCAGCAGTTTGACAGGCTACGAG. V gene TRBV12-3 or TRBV12-4 combines with J gene TRBJ2-7; D might be TRBD1 (6 bases). The CDR3 is cut off 3 residues early in the read; its end comes from the germline J gene. V was pared by 3 bases and J by 3 bases, with 6 bases between. CDR3 length: 12 amino acids.

Of note for this clone: The read falls 3 residues short of the CDR3 end, and the missing part is taken from the germline J gene. The chain combines TRBV7-7 with TRBJ2-1; D might be TRBD2 (6 bases). Trimming left V 2 bases short and J 5 bases short, with 10 bases between. This CDR3 has 14 residues. Germline V gene sequence: CDR1 SSHAT, CDR2 FNYEAQ (reference sequence). Incomplete CDR3 DNA: TGTGCCAGCAGCTTACGGGGGACTGACAATGAG. Protein product: CASSLRGTDNE. In full, the CDR3 reads CASSLRGTDNEQFF.

To note about this clone: The read ends 3 residues early relative to the CDR3; the germline J gene fills the gap. Other DNA sequences within the sample encode an identical CDR3. The chain links TRBV12-3 or TRBV12-4 to TRBJ2-5; D could derive from TRBD1 or TRBD2 (5 bases each). V shed 3 bases and J shed 2 bases, with 7 bases lying between them. CDR3 size: 13 residues. The sequenced CDR3 bases are TGTGCCAGCAGTTTGAGGGGACAAGAGACC. This encodes CASSLRGQET. The full CDR3 sequence reads CASSLRGQETQYF.

In regard to this clone: The read terminates 3 residues before the CDR3 end, so the remaining end is supplied by the germline J gene. This rearrangement joins TRBV5-4 to TRBJ2-7, with D possibly matching TRBD2 (6 bases). The germline V gene encodes CDR1 SGHNT and CDR2 YYREEE (reference sequence). Trimming removed 4 bases from V and 3 bases from J, with 8 bases in between. The length of the CDR3 is 12 residues. The CDR3 spells CASSRDFYEQYF. The CDR3 DNA, read in part, is TGTGCCAGCAGCCGGGACTTCTACGAG.

Comment on this clone: The CDR3 end lies 3 residues beyond the end of the read and is filled in from the germline J gene. The V call is TRBV2, the J call TRBJ1-1, with TRBD1 matching over 7 bases. Germline assignment: CDR1 SNHLY and CDR2 FYNNEI. This CDR3 spans 13 amino acids. V lost 7 bases, J lost 6 bases, and 8 bases stayed unmatched. CDR3 amino acids: CASKRQGAAEAFF. Incomplete CDR3 DNA: TGTGCCAGCAAGAGACAGGGTGCGGCTGAA.

About this clone itself: The read halts 3 residues ahead of the CDR3 end, with the missing end drawn from the germline J gene. The chain uses TRBV29-1 and TRBJ2-5; the D gene is possibly TRBD1 (5 bases). The V end was cut by 4 bases, the J end by 5 bases, with 11 bases between. The CDR3 has 12 amino acids. Germline CDR1 reads SQVTM; CDR2 reads ANQGSEA. The CDR3 sequence is CSVGPKGETQYF. Partial CDR3 DNA: TGCAGCGTTGGGCCTAAGGGGGAGACC.

On this clone: The same CDR3 arises from other DNA sequences in this sample as well. The DNA read from the CDR3 is TGTGCCAGCTCACCCCCGGACAGGGTTGGCTACGAG. Protein sequence: CASSPPDRVGYE. From start to end, the CDR3 is CASSPPDRVGYEQYF. This sequence joins TRBV18 and TRBJ2-7; 8 nucleotides line up with TRBD1. The read is 3 residues too short to cover the CDR3 end, so that end is filled in from the germline J gene. The germline CDR1 and CDR2 sequences are KGHSH and LQKENI. The CDR3 extends over 15 amino acids. With 3 bases clipped from V and 3 bases from J, the junction kept 7 bases outside the gene matches.

With regard to this clone: Read coverage stops 3 residues before the CDR3 terminus; the germline J gene supplies the remainder. The chain recombines TRBV19 with TRBJ2-6; 7 bases map to TRBD1. V lost 3 bases to trimming and J lost 0 bases; unmatched junction nucleotides: 5. Germline CDR1 reads LNHDA; CDR2 reads SQIVND (reference sequence). The CDR3 spans 17 residues. CDR3: CASSMRDSFSGANVLTF. The sequenced part of the CDR3 DNA is TGTGCCAGTAGTATGAGGGACAGCTTCTCTGGGGCCAACGTC. Drawing the rest from reference TRBV19 and TRBJ2-6, the complete variable domain is DGGITQSPKYLFRKEGQNVTLSCEQNLNHDAMYWYRQDPGQGLRLIYYSQIVNDFQKGDIAEGYSVSREKKESFPLTVTSAQKNPTAFYLCASSMRDSFSGANVLTFGAGSRLTVL.